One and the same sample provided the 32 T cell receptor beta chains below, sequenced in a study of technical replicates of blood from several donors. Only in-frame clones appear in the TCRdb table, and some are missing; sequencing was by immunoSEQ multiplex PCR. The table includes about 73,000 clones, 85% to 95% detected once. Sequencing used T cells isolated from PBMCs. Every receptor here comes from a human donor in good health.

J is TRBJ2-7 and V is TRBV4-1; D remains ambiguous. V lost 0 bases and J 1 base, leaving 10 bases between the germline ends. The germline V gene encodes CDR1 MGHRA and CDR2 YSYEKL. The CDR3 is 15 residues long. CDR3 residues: CASSQEGMWSYEQYF. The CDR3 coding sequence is TGCGCCAGCAGCCAAGAGGGCATGTGGTCCTACGAGCAGTACTTC.

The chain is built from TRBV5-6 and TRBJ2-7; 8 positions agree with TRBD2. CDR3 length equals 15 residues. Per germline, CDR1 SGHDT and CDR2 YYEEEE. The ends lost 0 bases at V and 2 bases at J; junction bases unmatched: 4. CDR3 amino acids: CASSLVSGGPYEQYF. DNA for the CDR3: TGTGCCAGCAGCTTGGTAAGCGGGGGTCCCTACGAGCAGTACTTC.

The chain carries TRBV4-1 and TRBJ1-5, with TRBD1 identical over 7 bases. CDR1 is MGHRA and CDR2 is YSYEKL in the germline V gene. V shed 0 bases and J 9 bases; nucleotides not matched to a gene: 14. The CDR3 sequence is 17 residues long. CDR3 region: CASSQDVDRAGATPQHF. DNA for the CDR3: TGCGCCAGCAGCCAAGATGTTGACAGGGCCGGGGCCACGCCCCAGCATTTT.

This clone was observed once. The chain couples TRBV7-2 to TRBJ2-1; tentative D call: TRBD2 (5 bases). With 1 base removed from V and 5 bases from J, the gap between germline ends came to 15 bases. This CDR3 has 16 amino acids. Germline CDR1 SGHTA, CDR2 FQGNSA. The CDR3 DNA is TGTGCCAGCAGCTTAGATATGGCGGGCCGCCACAATGAGCAGTTCTTC. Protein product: CASSLDMAGRHNEQFF. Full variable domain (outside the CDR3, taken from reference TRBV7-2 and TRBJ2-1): GAGVSQSPSNKVTEKGKDVELRCDPISGHTALYWYRQSLGQGLEFLIYFQGNSAPDKSGLPSDRFSAERTGGSVSTLTIQRTQQEDSAVYLCASSLDMAGRHNEQFFGPGTRLTVL.

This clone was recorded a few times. The CDR3 nucleotides read TGCAGCGTTGGGGGGGGCCATAACTATGGCTACACCTTC. Translating it yields CSVGGGHNYGYTF. The V and J genes are TRBV29-1 and TRBJ1-2, with a weak D call TRBD1 (6 bases). The CDR3 is 13 amino acids. The V gene lost 4 bases and the J gene lost 1 base, with 10 bases spanning the gap. Per the germline V gene, CDR1 is SQVTM and CDR2 is ANQGSEA.

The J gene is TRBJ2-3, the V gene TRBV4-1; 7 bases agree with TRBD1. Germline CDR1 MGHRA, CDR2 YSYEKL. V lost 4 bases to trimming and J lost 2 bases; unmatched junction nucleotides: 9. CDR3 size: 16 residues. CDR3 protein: CASSRRDRAITDTQYF. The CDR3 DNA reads TGCGCCAGCAGCCGAAGAGACAGGGCCATCACAGATACGCAGTATTTT.

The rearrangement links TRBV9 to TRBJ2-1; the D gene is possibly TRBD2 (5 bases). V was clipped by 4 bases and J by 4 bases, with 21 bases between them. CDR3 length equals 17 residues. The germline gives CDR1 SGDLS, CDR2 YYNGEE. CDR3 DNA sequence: TGTGCCAGCAGCCCCACGGCCGACTACCAACTTTACAATGAGCAGTTCTTC. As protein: CASSPTADYQLYNEQFF.

CDR3 nucleotides: TGTGCCAGCAGTGCAGACAGGGGGCAAGGCTACACCTTC. This codes for CASSADRGQGYTF. The V and J genes are TRBV6-5 and TRBJ1-2; TRBD1 agrees at 10 bases. The CDR3 length is 13 residues. The germline CDR1 and CDR2 sequences are MNHEY and SVGAGI. The J segment lost 8 bases and the V segment lost 5 bases, leaving 5 bases of the junction unmatched.

The CDR3 region is CAWSGGRVGQPQHF. CDR3 DNA sequence: TGTGCCTGGAGTGGAGGCAGGGTGGGACAGCCCCAGCATTTT. The chain recombines TRBV30 with TRBJ1-5; perhaps TRBD1 as D (5 bases). CDR3 length equals 14 residues. Germline V gives CDR1 GTSNPN, CDR2 SVGIG (reference sequence). V lost 1 base, J lost 7 bases, and 14 bases lay in between.

CDR3 DNA sequence: TGTGCCAGCAGCCCCCGGGACCTTCGGGGGCAGTACTTC. This sequence encodes CASSPRDLRGQYF. V gene TRBV11-1 combines with J gene TRBJ2-5, with a tentative D call TRBD2 (6 bases). This CDR3 has 13 amino acids. Deletions cut 5 bases from V and 11 bases from J, with 18 bases between. Germline CDR1 reads SGHAT; CDR2 reads FQDESV (reference sequence). The full variable domain, its missing parts supplied by reference TRBV11-1 and TRBJ2-5, is EAEVAQSPRYKITEKSQAVAFWCDPISGHATLYWYRQILGQGPELLVQFQDESVVDDSQLPKDRFSAERLKGVDSTLKIQPAELGDSAMYLCASSPRDLRGQYFGPGTRLLVL.

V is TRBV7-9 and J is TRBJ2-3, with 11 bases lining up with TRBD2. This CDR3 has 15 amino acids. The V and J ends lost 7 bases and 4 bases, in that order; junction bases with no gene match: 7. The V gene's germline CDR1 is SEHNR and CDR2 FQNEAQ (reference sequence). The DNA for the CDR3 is TGTGCCAGCATCTCTAGCGGGAGGAACGCAGATACGCAGTATTTT. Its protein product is CASISSGRNADTQYF.

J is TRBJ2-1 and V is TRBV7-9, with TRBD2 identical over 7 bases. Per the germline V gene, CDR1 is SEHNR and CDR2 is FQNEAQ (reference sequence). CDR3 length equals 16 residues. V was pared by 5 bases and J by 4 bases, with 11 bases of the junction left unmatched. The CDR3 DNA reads TGTGCCAGCAGCCCAGACCCGGGGGGATCGTACAATGAGCAGTTCTTC. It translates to CASSPDPGGSYNEQFF.

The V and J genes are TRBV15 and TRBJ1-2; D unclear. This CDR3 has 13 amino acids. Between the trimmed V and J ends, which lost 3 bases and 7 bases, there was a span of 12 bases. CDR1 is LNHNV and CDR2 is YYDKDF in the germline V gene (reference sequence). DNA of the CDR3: TGTGCCACCAGCAGGACCCGGGAGCGTGGCTACACCTTC. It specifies CATSRTRERGYTF.

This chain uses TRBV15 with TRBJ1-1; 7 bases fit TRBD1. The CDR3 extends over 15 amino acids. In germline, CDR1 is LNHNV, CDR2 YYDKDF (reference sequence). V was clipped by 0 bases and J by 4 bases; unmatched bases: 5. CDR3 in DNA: TGTGCCACCAGCAGAGAGGCAGGGGGTATCACTGAAGCTTTCTTT. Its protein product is CATSREAGGITEAFF.

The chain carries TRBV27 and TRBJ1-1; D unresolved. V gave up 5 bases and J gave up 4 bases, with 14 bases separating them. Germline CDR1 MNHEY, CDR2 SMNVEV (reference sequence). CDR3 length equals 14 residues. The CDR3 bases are TGTGCCAGCAGTCTCCTTCCCTCCGGCACTGAAGCTTTCTTT. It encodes CASSLLPSGTEAFF.

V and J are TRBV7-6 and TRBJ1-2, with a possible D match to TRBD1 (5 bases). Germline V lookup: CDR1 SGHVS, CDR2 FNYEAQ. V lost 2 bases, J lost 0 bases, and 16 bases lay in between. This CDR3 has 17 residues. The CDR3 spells CASSLTPTGDSNYGYTF. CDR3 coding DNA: TGTGCCAGCAGCTTAACCCCTACCGGGGACTCTAACTATGGCTACACCTTC.

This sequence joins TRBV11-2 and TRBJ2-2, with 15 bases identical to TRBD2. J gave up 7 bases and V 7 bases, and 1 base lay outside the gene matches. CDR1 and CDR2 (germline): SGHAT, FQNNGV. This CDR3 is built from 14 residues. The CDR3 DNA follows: TGTGCCAGCACGGGACTAGCGGGAGGCGGGGAGCTGTTTTTT. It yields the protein CASTGLAGGGELFF.

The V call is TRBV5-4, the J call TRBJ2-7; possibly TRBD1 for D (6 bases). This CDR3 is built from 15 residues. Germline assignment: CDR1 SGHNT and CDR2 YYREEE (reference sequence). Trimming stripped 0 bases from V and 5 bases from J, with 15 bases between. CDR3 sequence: CASSLATAGVDEQYF. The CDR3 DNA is TGTGCCAGCAGCTTGGCCACCGCAGGGGTCGACGAGCAGTACTTC.

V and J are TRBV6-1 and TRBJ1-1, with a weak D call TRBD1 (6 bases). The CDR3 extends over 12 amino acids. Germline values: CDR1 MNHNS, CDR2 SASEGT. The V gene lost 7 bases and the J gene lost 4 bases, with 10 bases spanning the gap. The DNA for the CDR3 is TGTGCCAGCACCCAGGGGATCACTGAAGCTTTCTTT. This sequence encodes CASTQGITEAFF.

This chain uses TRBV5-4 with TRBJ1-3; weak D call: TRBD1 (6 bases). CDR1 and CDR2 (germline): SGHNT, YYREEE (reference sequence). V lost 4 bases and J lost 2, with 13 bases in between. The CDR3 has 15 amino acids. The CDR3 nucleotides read TGTGCCAGCAGCCAGACGACAGGACCTGGAAACACCATATATTTT. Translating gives CASSQTTGPGNTIYF.

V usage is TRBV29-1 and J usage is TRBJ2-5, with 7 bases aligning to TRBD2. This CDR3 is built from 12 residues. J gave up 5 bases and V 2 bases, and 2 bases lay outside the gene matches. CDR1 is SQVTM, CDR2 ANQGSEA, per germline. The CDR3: CSVEMGGETQYF. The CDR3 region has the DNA TGCAGCGTTGAAATGGGGGGGGAGACCCAGTACTTC.

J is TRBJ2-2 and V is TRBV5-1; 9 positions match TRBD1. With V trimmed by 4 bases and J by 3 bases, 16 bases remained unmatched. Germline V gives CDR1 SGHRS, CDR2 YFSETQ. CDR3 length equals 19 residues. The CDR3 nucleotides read TGCGCCAGCAGCCACCCGGGGGGACAGGGTGTAGTGTACACCGGGGAGCTGTTTTTT. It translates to CASSHPGGQGVVYTGELFF. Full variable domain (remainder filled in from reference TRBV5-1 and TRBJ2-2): KAGVTQTPRYLIKTRGQQVTLSCSPISGHRSVSWYQQTPGQGLQFLFEYFSETQRNKGNFPGRFSGRQFSNSRSEMNVSTLELGDSALYLCASSHPGGQGVVYTGELFFGEGSRLTVL.

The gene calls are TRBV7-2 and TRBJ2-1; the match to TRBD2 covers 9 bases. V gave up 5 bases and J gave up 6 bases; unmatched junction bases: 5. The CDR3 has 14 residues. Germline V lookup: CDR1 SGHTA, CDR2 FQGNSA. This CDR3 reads CASSQSGLANEQFF. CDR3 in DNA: TGTGCCAGCAGCCAATCGGGACTAGCCAATGAGCAGTTCTTC. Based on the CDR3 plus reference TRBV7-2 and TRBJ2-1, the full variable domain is GAGVSQSPSNKVTEKGKDVELRCDPISGHTALYWYRQSLGQGLEFLIYFQGNSAPDKSGLPSDRFSAERTGGSVSTLTIQRTQQEDSAVYLCASSQSGLANEQFFGPGTRLTVL.

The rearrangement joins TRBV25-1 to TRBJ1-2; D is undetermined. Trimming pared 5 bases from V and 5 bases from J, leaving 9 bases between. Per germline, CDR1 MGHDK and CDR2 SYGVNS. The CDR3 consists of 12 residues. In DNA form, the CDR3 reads TGTGCCAGCAGTCTTGGCGGTTATGGCTACACCTTC. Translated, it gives CASSLGGYGYTF.

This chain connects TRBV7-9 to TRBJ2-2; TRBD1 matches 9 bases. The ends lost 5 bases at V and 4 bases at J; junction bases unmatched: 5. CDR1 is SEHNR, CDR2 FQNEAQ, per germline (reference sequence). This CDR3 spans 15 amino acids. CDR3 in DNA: TGTGCCAGCAGCCCCCGACAGGGGGTCACCGGGGAGCTGTTTTTT. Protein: CASSPRQGVTGELFF.

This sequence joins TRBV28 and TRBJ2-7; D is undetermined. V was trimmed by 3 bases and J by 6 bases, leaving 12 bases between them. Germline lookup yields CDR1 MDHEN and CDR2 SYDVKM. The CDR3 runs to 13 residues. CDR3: CASSFPVSLEQYF. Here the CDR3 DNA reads TGTGCCAGCAGTTTTCCGGTTTCTCTCGAGCAGTACTTC.

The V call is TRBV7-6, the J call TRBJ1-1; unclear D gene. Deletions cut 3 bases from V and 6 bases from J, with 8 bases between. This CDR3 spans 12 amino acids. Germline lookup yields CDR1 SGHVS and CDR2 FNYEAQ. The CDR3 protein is CASSLGGAEAFF. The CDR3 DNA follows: TGTGCCAGCAGCTTGGGCGGGGCTGAAGCTTTCTTT.

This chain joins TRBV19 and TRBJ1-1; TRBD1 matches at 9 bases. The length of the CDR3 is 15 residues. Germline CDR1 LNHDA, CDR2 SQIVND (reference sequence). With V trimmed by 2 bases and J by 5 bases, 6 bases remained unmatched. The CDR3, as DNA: TGTGCCAGTAGTATATCCGGGACAGGGTTGACTGAAGCTTTCTTT. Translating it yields CASSISGTGLTEAFF. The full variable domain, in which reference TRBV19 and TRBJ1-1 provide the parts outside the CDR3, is DGGITQSPKYLFRKEGQNVTLSCEQNLNHDAMYWYRQDPGQGLRLIYYSQIVNDFQKGDIAEGYSVSREKKESFPLTVTSAQKNPTAFYLCASSISGTGLTEAFFGQGTRLTVV.

CDR3 protein: CASSPDRGQSPYF. CDR3 nucleotides: TGTGCCAGCTCACCCGACAGGGGGCAGTCCCCGTACTTC. The chain couples TRBV18 to TRBJ2-7, with 10 bases that match TRBD1. The V gene's germline CDR1 is KGHSH and CDR2 LQKENI. The CDR3 is 13 amino acids. After removal of 3 bases from V and 12 bases from J, the junction contained 8 bases not matched to a gene.

CDR3 DNA: TGTGCCAGCACCAACGCCAGGACAGGGAAAAGCAATCAGCCCCAGCATTTT. This translates into CASTNARTGKSNQPQHF. The J gene is TRBJ1-5, the V gene TRBV2, with 8 bases identical to TRBD1. Germline V CDR1 and CDR2: SNHLY, FYNNEI. J lost 1 base, V lost 7 bases, and 12 bases had no gene match. The CDR3 is made up of 17 amino acids.

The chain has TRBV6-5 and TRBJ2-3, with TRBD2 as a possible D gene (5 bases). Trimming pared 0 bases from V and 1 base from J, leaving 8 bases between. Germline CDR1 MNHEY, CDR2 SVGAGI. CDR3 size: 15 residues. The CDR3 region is CASSYSHGGTDTQYF. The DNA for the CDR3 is TGTGCCAGCAGTTACTCCCACGGGGGCACAGATACGCAGTATTTT.

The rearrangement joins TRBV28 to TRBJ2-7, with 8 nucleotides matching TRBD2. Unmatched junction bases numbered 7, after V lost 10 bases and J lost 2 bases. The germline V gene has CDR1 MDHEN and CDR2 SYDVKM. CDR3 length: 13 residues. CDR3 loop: CANSRGGTYEQYF. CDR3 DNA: TGTGCCAACTCACGGGGGGGTACCTACGAGCAGTACTTC.